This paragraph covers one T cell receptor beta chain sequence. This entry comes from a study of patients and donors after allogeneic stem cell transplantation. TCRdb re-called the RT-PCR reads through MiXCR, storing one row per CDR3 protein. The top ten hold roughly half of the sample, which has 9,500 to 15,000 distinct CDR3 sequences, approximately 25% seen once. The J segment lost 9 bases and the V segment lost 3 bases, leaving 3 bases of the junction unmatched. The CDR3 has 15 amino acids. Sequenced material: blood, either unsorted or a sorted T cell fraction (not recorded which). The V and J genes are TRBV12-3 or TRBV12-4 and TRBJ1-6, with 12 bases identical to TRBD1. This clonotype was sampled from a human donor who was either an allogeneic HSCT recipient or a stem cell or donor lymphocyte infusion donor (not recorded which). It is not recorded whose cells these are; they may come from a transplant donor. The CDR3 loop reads CASSLGDRGLSPLHF. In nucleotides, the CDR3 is TGTGCCAGCAGTTTGGGGGACAGGGGGCTTTCACCCCTCCACTTT.